One and the same sample provided the 23 T cell receptor beta chains below, sequenced in a study of T cell changes during pregnancy in multiple sclerosis. Measured with immunoSEQ multiplex PCR; TCRdb has only the in-frame clones, and not every one. The sample carries tens of thousands of clones, over 80% recorded once. Sequencing was performed on CD4+ T cells from peripheral blood mononuclear cells, taken before pregnancy. The receptors derive from a female donor with multiple sclerosis, enrolled in a pregnancy study.

The J gene is TRBJ1-1, the V gene TRBV10-3; possible D gene TRBD1, 5 bases. Trimming cost V 6 bases and J 5 bases, with 19 bases left between them. The CDR3 consists of 15 residues. Germline CDR1 and CDR2: ENHRY and SYGVKD. This CDR3 reads CAIRGTGRIGTEAFF. The CDR3, as DNA: TGTGCCATCAGGGGGACTGGTCGGATTGGGACTGAAGCTTTCTTT.

The chain recombines TRBV19 with TRBJ2-1, with TRBD1 matching over 8 bases. The ends lost 4 bases at V and 9 bases at J; junction bases unmatched: 23. Looked up from germline, CDR1 is LNHDA and CDR2 is SQIVND (reference sequence). The CDR3 is 19 amino acids. The chain's CDR3 is CASSTLKRVQGAPHSEQFF. DNA of the CDR3: TGTGCCAGTAGTACGTTAAAACGTGTCCAGGGGGCTCCCCACAGTGAGCAGTTCTTC. The variable domain in full, completed from reference TRBV19 and TRBJ2-1, reads DGGITQSPKYLFRKEGQNVTLSCEQNLNHDAMYWYRQDPGQGLRLIYYSQIVNDFQKGDIAEGYSVSREKKESFPLTVTSAQKNPTAFYLCASSTLKRVQGAPHSEQFFGPGTRLTVL.

The V gene is TRBV28, the J gene TRBJ1-4; D is ambiguous. Germline values: CDR1 MDHEN, CDR2 SYDVKM. V gave up 9 bases and J gave up 6 bases, with 14 bases separating them. The CDR3 runs 13 residues. In DNA, the CDR3 is TGTGCCAGTAGACTAGACAACTATGAAAAACTGTTTTTT. Translation gives CASRLDNYEKLFF.

V gene TRBV6-1 combines with J gene TRBJ1-1; 9 nucleotides match TRBD1. This CDR3 region has 15 residues. After removal of 6 bases from V and 0 bases from J, the junction contained 5 bases not matched to a gene. Germline V CDR1 and CDR2: MNHNS, SASEGT. The CDR3 region has the DNA TGTGCCAGCAGCCGACAGGGGGACATGAACACTGAAGCTTTCTTT. Protein: CASSRQGDMNTEAFF.

The chain combines TRBV2 with TRBJ1-2, with 8 bases lining up with TRBD1. Germline CDR1 and CDR2: SNHLY and FYNNEI. The CDR3 contains 15 residues. J lost 5 bases, V lost 11 bases, and 16 bases had no gene match. CDR3 nucleotides: TGTGCCGTAGACAGGGGTGGTAATAAGGGGTATGGCTACACCTTC. This translates into CAVDRGGNKGYGYTF.

The chain links TRBV9 to TRBJ2-7, with 12 bases fitting TRBD2. This CDR3 comprises 15 residues. Trimming at V came to 0 bases and at J to 6 bases, leaving 4 bases not matched to a gene. Germline CDR1 and CDR2: SGDLS and YYNGEE. This chain's CDR3 is CASSVESSGRAEQYF. DNA for the CDR3: TGTGCCAGCAGCGTAGAGTCTAGCGGGAGGGCCGAGCAGTACTTC.

The V call is TRBV6-1, the J call TRBJ1-2; D possibly corresponds to TRBD1 (5 bases). Germline CDR1 reads MNHNS; CDR2 reads SASEGT. CDR3 size: 14 residues. Trimming left V 8 bases short and J 4 bases short, with 17 bases between. The CDR3 coding sequence is TGTGCCAGCTCGGATGGGGCAGGACGCTATGGCTACACCTTC. This codes for CASSDGAGRYGYTF.

The genes are TRBV7-6 and TRBJ2-1; 8 bases line up with TRBD1. Germline CDR1 SGHVS, CDR2 FNYEAQ. V lost 6 bases and J lost 2; bases outside the gene matches: 6. CDR3 length: 15 amino acids. The CDR3 coding sequence is TGTGCCAGCAGGGCAGGGGGCAGCGCCTACAATGAGCAGTTCTTC. Translated: CASRAGGSAYNEQFF.

The rearrangement links TRBV7-2 to TRBJ2-3, with TRBD1 identical over 7 bases. Germline-derived CDR1 and CDR2 are SGHTA and FQGNSA. There are 15 residues in the CDR3. V lost 5 bases to trimming and J lost 1 base; unmatched junction nucleotides: 6. The CDR3 coding sequence is TGTGCCAGCAGCATGAGACAGGGTGGCACAGATACGCAGTATTTT. This codes for CASSMRQGGTDTQYF.

The chain has TRBV7-7 and TRBJ2-3, with TRBD1 matching over 10 bases. Germline V CDR1 and CDR2: SSHAT, FNYEAQ (reference sequence). Trimming removed 4 bases from V and 8 bases from J; junction bases left unmatched: 9. This CDR3 has 15 amino acids. DNA for the CDR3: TGTGCCAGCAGCTCTGGGACAGGGGCTATGGGTACGCAGTATTTT. Translated, it gives CASSSGTGAMGTQYF.

The chain recombines TRBV30 with TRBJ2-7; D perhaps matches TRBD1 (6 bases). Germline CDR1 and CDR2: GTSNPN and SVGIG (reference sequence). The CDR3 covers 15 residues. The ends were cut back, 0 bases at V and 7 bases at J, with 19 bases in the middle. CDR3 loop: CAWSVPWQGWREQYF. The CDR3 nucleotides read TGTGCCTGGAGTGTTCCCTGGCAGGGGTGGCGGGAGCAGTACTTC.

As for this clone: A junction boundary mismatches the germline segment, possibly from a read error. V and J are TRBV6-1 and TRBJ2-1, with 10 bases identical to TRBD1. Germline CDR1 reads MNHNS; CDR2 reads SASEGT. The CDR3 loop spans 12 amino acids. This chain's CDR3 is CASSAQGQGFVF. CDR3 coding DNA: TGTGCCAGCAGCGCCCAGGGACAGGGGTTCGTCTTC.

J is TRBJ2-7 and V is TRBV5-1; possibly TRBD2 for D (5 bases). V was trimmed by 4 bases and J by 0 bases, leaving 14 bases between them. The germline V gene encodes CDR1 SGHRS and CDR2 YFSETQ. This CDR3 region has 15 residues. The CDR3 sequence: CASSPEVASSYEQYF. The DNA for the CDR3 is TGCGCCAGCAGCCCGGAGGTAGCCAGCTCCTACGAGCAGTACTTC.

The chain employs TRBV6-5 and TRBJ2-1; D might be TRBD1 (5 bases). V lost 8 bases and J 4 bases, leaving 12 bases between the germline ends. The CDR3 covers 13 residues. Germline CDR1 is MNHEY and CDR2 is SVGAGI. The CDR3 DNA sequence: TGTGCCAGCTGCGACAGTTATTACAATGAGCAGTTCTTC. Translation: CASCDSYYNEQFF.

The V and J genes are TRBV6-5 and TRBJ1-6; 8 bases line up with TRBD1. Germline V lookup: CDR1 MNHEY, CDR2 SVGAGI. V shed 8 bases, J shed 7 bases, and the junction held 7 bases outside the gene matches. The CDR3 contains 14 residues. The CDR3 here is CASGLGQGNSPLHF. Here the CDR3 DNA reads TGTGCCAGCGGTCTCGGACAGGGCAATTCACCCCTCCACTTT.

In this sample, this clone turned up once. The J gene is TRBJ2-7, the V gene TRBV6-1, with D possibly matching TRBD1 (5 bases). This CDR3 has 11 residues. V lost 5 bases to trimming and J lost 5 bases, with 7 bases between them. CDR1 MNHNS and CDR2 SASEGT come from the germline V gene. DNA for the CDR3: TGTGCCAGCAGTCCGACAGACGAGCAGTACTTC. Amino acids: CASSPTDEQYF.

The chain links TRBV5-1 to TRBJ2-7; 8 nucleotides agree with TRBD1. Trimming removed 1 base from V and 3 bases from J; junction bases left unmatched: 6. Germline V gene data show CDR1 as SGHRS and CDR2 as YFSETQ. The CDR3 consists of 15 residues. The CDR3 sequence: CASSLTGGINYEQYF. The DNA for the CDR3 is TGCGCCAGCAGCTTGACAGGGGGTATAAACTACGAGCAGTACTTC.

Points on this clone: Other DNA sequences in this specimen translate into the identical CDR3. This sequence joins TRBV2 and TRBJ1-5, with D hard to call. The CDR3 has 13 amino acids. Germline-derived CDR1 and CDR2 are SNHLY and FYNNEI. V was shortened by 3 bases and J by 0 bases, with 3 bases between the two germline ends. The DNA of the CDR3 is TGTGCCAGCAGTGACTATAGCAATCAGCCCCAGCATTTT. Translated, it gives CASSDYSNQPQHF.

V and J are TRBV19 and TRBJ1-2; D gene uncertain. V lost 5 bases and J lost 2, with 9 bases in between. CDR1 and CDR2 from the germline V gene are LNHDA and SQIVND (reference sequence). This CDR3 contains 13 residues. CDR3 DNA: TGTGCCAGTAGTTGGGAGAGAAACTATGGCTACACCTTC. It specifies CASSWERNYGYTF.

In this sample, this clone turned up many times. This sequence joins TRBV7-3 and TRBJ1-1; TRBD1 agrees at 7 bases. J lost 4 bases, V lost 1 base, and 6 bases had no gene match. The CDR3 runs to 15 residues. Germline CDR1 SGHTA, CDR2 FQGTGA. The CDR3 loop is CASSLRQGGPTEAFF. The CDR3 bases are TGTGCCAGCAGCTTAAGGCAGGGGGGTCCCACTGAAGCTTTCTTT.

This sequence joins TRBV7-8 and TRBJ1-5; 9 nucleotides align to TRBD1. V gave up 5 bases and J gave up 0 bases; unmatched junction bases: 5. Per the germline V gene, CDR1 is SGHVS and CDR2 is FQNEAQ. CDR3 length: 16 amino acids. CDR3 protein: CASSRGQGNSNQPQHF. In nucleotides, the CDR3 is TGTGCCAGCAGCAGGGGACAGGGTAATAGCAATCAGCCCCAGCATTTT. Complete variable domain (other parts from reference TRBV7-8 and TRBJ1-5): GAGVSQSPRYKVAKRGQDVALRCDPISGHVSLFWYQQALGQGPEFLTYFQNEAQLDKSGLPSDRFFAERPEGSVSTLKIQRTQQEDSAVYLCASSRGQGNSNQPQHFGDGTRLSIL.

This clone appeared a single time. The chain has TRBV18 and TRBJ2-1; the match to TRBD2 covers 8 bases. This CDR3 spans 14 amino acids. Germline values: CDR1 KGHSH, CDR2 LQKENI. With 3 bases clipped from V and 8 bases from J, the junction kept 6 bases outside the gene matches. CDR3 coding DNA: TGTGCCAGCTCACCTCGCGCGGGGGGCCATGAGCAGTTCTTC. Translation: CASSPRAGGHEQFF.

About this clone: Compared with germline, one end of the junction differs, possibly owing to a read error. V is TRBV6-1 and J is TRBJ2-7; maybe TRBD2 (6 bases). The germline gives CDR1 MNHNS, CDR2 SASEGT. The CDR3 extends over 12 amino acids. The CDR3: CASSEADYDQYF. DNA for the CDR3: TGTGCCAGCAGTGAAGCGGACTACGACCAGTACTTC.